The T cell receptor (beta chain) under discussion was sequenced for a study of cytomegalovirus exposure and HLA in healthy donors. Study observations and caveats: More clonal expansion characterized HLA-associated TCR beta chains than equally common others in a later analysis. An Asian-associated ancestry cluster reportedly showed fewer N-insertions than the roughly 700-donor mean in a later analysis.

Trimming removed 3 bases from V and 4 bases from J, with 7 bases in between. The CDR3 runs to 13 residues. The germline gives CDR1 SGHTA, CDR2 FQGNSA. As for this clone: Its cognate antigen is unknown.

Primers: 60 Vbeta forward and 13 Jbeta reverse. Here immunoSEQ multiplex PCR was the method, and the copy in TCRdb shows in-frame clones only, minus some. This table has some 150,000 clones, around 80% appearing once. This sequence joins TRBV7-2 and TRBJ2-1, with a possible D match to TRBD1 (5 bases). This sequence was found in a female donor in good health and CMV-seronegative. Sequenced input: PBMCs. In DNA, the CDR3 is TGTGCCAGCAGCTTGGACACGTACAATGAGCAGTTCTTC. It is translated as CASSLDTYNEQFF.